These T cell receptor beta chains were read from a single sample in a study of blood T cell repertoires in COVID-19. Generated by immunoSEQ multiplex PCR, the TCRdb table keeps only in-frame clones and is missing some. The repertoire holds 150,000 to 250,000 clones, almost 85% seen once, with 6% to 8% in the top ten. Sequenced: peripheral blood. The origin of the receptors is a human donor with acute or convalescent COVID-19. The donor label of this sample is uncertain. Both conserved end residues are part of each CDR3. Fields, in order: clone size, J gene, D gene, V gene, CDR3 DNA, CDR3 protein. The D gene is left open where the match is weak. Not every row has a clone size; where given, it reads once, few, many or a size class.

- TRBJ1-2 - TRBV7-2 TGTGCCAGCAGCTTAGTAGCAGGGAACTATGGCTACACCTTC CASSLVAGNYGYTF
- TRBJ2-2 TRBD1 TRBV5-1 TGCGCCAGCAGTGACAGGGGGGACACCGGGGAGCTGTTTTTT CASSDRGDTGELFF
- TRBJ2-3 TRBD2 TRBV28 TGTGCCAGCAGTCGCCCTAGCGGGAACACAGATACGCAGTATTTT CASSRPSGNTDTQYF
- TRBJ2-2 - TRBV6-5 TGTGCCAGCAGTTACTCGAGTCCAGGGGAGACCGGGGAGCTGTTTTTT CASSYSSPGETGELFF
few TRBJ1-5 - TRBV28 TGTGCCAGCAGTTTACTCAATCAGCCCCAGCATTTT CASSLLNQPQHF
- TRBJ1-1 - TRBV6-5 TGTGCCAGCCGAGAGACGGGGAACACTGAAGCTTTCTTT CASRETGNTEAFF
- TRBJ2-1 - TRBV19 TGTGCCAGTAGTATAGGAGGATCACGGTACAATGAGCAGTTCTTC CASSIGGSRYNEQFF
- TRBJ2-2 - TRBV19 TGTGCCAGTAGACAGGGATCGAACGCCGGGGAGCTGTTTTTT CASRQGSNAGELFF
- TRBJ2-3 TRBD2 TRBV4-2 TGTGCCAGCAGCCAAGGGGGTGGGGGGGAAACAGATACGCAGTATTTT CASSQGGGGETDTQYF
- TRBJ1-4 - TRBV7-2 TGTGCCAGCAGCTTAGCGTTGGCCTTTAATGAAAAACTGTTTTTT CASSLALAFNEKLFF
- TRBJ1-1 - TRBV10-1 TGCGCCAGCAGTGAGCCGGGATCTGTGGTTACTTTCTTT CASSEPGSVVTFF